The 26 T cell receptor beta chains presented below share a single source sample, sequenced in a study of shared T cell receptors in the human thymus. TCRdb's table, derived via immunoSEQ multiplex PCR, lists solely in-frame clones and lacks some. The sample records more than 300,000 clones, 85% to 95% being singletons. Sequenced: thymocytes. The origin of the receptors is a human donor.

This chain connects TRBV2 to TRBJ2-7; the match to TRBD1 covers 8 bases. The CDR3 contains 13 residues. The V segment lost 6 bases and the J segment 2 bases; nucleotides outside the gene matches: 3. Germline V CDR1 and CDR2: SNHLY, FYNNEI. The CDR3 DNA reads as TGTGCCAGCAGCCTGACAGGGGCCTACGAGCAGTACTTC. It encodes CASSLTGAYEQYF.

The rearrangement uses TRBV27 and TRBJ2-7; 7 bases fit TRBD1. This CDR3 is 14 amino acids long. Unmatched junction bases numbered 4, after V lost 5 bases and J lost 0 bases. In germline, CDR1 is MNHEY, CDR2 SMNVEV (reference sequence). CDR3 sequence: CASSPRTGSYEQYF. The CDR3 DNA follows: TGTGCCAGCAGTCCTCGGACAGGCTCCTACGAGCAGTACTTC.

The V and J genes are TRBV15 and TRBJ2-7, with TRBD1 matching over 8 bases. Looked up from germline, CDR1 is LNHNV and CDR2 is YYDKDF (reference sequence). This CDR3 is built from 18 residues. The V and J ends lost 0 bases and 3 bases, in that order; junction bases with no gene match: 13. The DNA for the CDR3 is TGTGCCACCAGCAGAGATCCCCAGACAGGGGCAGGAGACTACGAGCAGTACTTC. Protein sequence: CATSRDPQTGAGDYEQYF. The whole variable domain, filled in from reference TRBV15 and TRBJ2-7, reads DAMVIQNPRYQVTQFGKPVTLSCSQTLNHNVMYWYQQKSSQAPKLLFHYYDKDFNNEADTPDNFQSRRPNTSFCFLDIRSPGLGDTAMYLCATSRDPQTGAGDYEQYFGPGTRLTVT.

The chain has TRBV19 and TRBJ2-1; D is unclear. The CDR3 has 14 residues. V lost 1 base and J 4 bases, leaving 8 bases between the germline ends. Germline assignment: CDR1 LNHDA and CDR2 SQIVND (reference sequence). The chain's CDR3 is CASSIGMGYNEQFF. The DNA for the CDR3 is TGTGCCAGTAGTATAGGTATGGGATACAATGAGCAGTTCTTC. Combining the CDR3 with reference TRBV19 and TRBJ2-1 gives the whole variable domain DGGITQSPKYLFRKEGQNVTLSCEQNLNHDAMYWYRQDPGQGLRLIYYSQIVNDFQKGDIAEGYSVSREKKESFPLTVTSAQKNPTAFYLCASSIGMGYNEQFFGPGTRLTVL.

The CDR3 sequence: CASSKNESTGELFF. For the CDR3, the DNA is TGCGCCAGCAGCAAAAACGAGAGCACCGGGGAGCTGTTTTTT. This chain connects TRBV4-1 to TRBJ2-2; D uncertain. Trimming took 5 bases from V and 4 from J, leaving 11 bases between them. CDR1 is MGHRA and CDR2 is YSYEKL in the germline V gene. The CDR3 is 14 amino acids.

The chain uses TRBV6-4 and TRBJ2-1; tentative D call: TRBD2 (5 bases). Per germline, CDR1 MRHNA and CDR2 SNTAGT. V shed 4 bases and J shed 5 bases, with 9 bases lying between them. The length of the CDR3 is 13 residues. CDR3 in DNA: TGTGCCAGCAGTGTTGAGGGTAACAATGAGCAGTTCTTC. It encodes CASSVEGNNEQFF.

The chain carries TRBV11-3 and TRBJ2-3, with a possible D match to TRBD1 (6 bases). The germline V and J ends were trimmed by 3 bases and 2 bases, with 12 bases remaining between them. The length of the CDR3 is 15 residues. The germline V gene has CDR1 SGHNT and CDR2 YENEEA. The chain's CDR3 is CASSLEGGPTDTQYF. The CDR3 nucleotides are TGTGCCAGCAGCTTGGAAGGGGGACCCACAGATACGCAGTATTTT.

The J gene is TRBJ2-3, the V gene TRBV7-2; TRBD2 aligns across 9 bases. Losses at the gene ends were 4 bases for V and 5 bases for J; bases not matched to a gene: 10. The CDR3 extends over 16 amino acids. Looked up from germline, CDR1 is SGHTA and CDR2 is FQGNSA. CDR3 sequence (DNA): TGTGCCAGCAGCTCCCTACAGCGGGAGGAGGGAGATACGCAGTATTTT. Translation: CASSSLQREEGDTQYF.

V gene TRBV28 combines with J gene TRBJ2-5, with TRBD2 identical over 9 bases. This CDR3 has 16 residues. The V gene's germline CDR1 is MDHEN and CDR2 SYDVKM. Germline trimming cut 5 bases from V and 2 bases from J; bases unmatched to any gene: 9. The CDR3 DNA reads as TGTGCCAGCAGTCCAAGACTAGCGGAACCTCAAGAGACCCAGTACTTC. It codes for CASSPRLAEPQETQYF. The variable domain in full, with the rest retrieved from reference TRBV28 and TRBJ2-5, is DVKVTQSSRYLVKRTGEKVFLECVQDMDHENMFWYRQDPGLGLRLIYFSYDVKMKEKGDIPEGYSVSREKKERFSLILESASTNQTSMYLCASSPRLAEPQETQYFGPGTRLLVL.

This rearrangement joins TRBV6-1 to TRBJ2-3; 11 bases are a match to TRBD2. The CDR3 is 21 residues long. V dropped 2 bases and J dropped 0; count of bases not matched to a gene: 16. In germline, CDR1 is MNHNS, CDR2 SASEGT. The CDR3 nucleotides are TGTGCCAGCAGTGAACAGCTGTCACTAGCGGGAGTTAGGTGGAGCACAGATACGCAGTATTTT. Translating gives CASSEQLSLAGVRWSTDTQYF.

The chain carries TRBV27 and TRBJ2-7; perhaps TRBD2 as D (6 bases). Trimming stripped 6 bases from V and 5 bases from J, with 23 bases between. Germline V gives CDR1 MNHEY, CDR2 SMNVEV (reference sequence). The CDR3 sequence is 16 residues long. The CDR3 protein is CASSVLGYGRRDEQYF. CDR3 in DNA: TGTGCCAGCAGCGTCTTGGGGTACGGGAGACGCGACGAGCAGTACTTC.

J is TRBJ2-5 and V is TRBV7-4; 10 bases fit TRBD1. Trimming cost V 1 base and J 1 base; bases outside gene matches: 3. This CDR3 region has 16 residues. From germline, CDR1 is SGHVT and CDR2 SQSDAQ. For the CDR3, the DNA is TGTGCCAGCAGCTTAGTCTGGACAGGGGGCCAAGAGACCCAGTACTTC. Residues: CASSLVWTGGQETQYF.

The gene calls are TRBV30 and TRBJ2-1; D is perhaps TRBD1 (6 bases). The ends were cut back, 1 base at V and 4 bases at J, with 14 bases in the middle. CDR3 length: 15 residues. Germline V lookup: CDR1 GTSNPN, CDR2 SVGIG (reference sequence). CDR3 bases: TGTGCCTGGAGTGCGACAGGCTTCCGATACAATGAGCAGTTCTTC. Translation: CAWSATGFRYNEQFF.

The V call is TRBV5-1, the J call TRBJ2-5; 11 nucleotides line up with TRBD2. This CDR3 comprises 18 residues. CDR1 SGHRS and CDR2 YFSETQ come from the germline V gene. V was clipped by 0 bases and J by 2 bases; unmatched bases: 9. The DNA of the CDR3 is TGCGCCAGCAGCTTGGAGCCATCGACTAGCGGGATACAAGAGACCCAGTACTTC. This gives the protein CASSLEPSTSGIQETQYF.

The chain employs TRBV5-1 and TRBJ1-5; possibly TRBD1 for D (6 bases). V was shortened by 3 bases and J by 2 bases, with 9 bases between the two germline ends. Per germline, CDR1 SGHRS and CDR2 YFSETQ. The CDR3 extends over 14 amino acids. The CDR3 region is CASSSTGGNQPQHF. Here the CDR3 DNA reads TGCGCCAGCAGCTCGACAGGTGGCAATCAGCCCCAGCATTTT.

The V gene is TRBV5-1, the J gene TRBJ1-3; D gene ambiguous. The CDR3 is made up of 13 amino acids. V was pared by 3 bases and J by 2 bases, with 6 bases between. Germline V gives CDR1 SGHRS, CDR2 YFSETQ. This CDR3 is CASSSPTGNTIYF. CDR3 nucleotides: TGCGCCAGCAGCTCACCTACTGGAAACACCATATATTTT.

Only a few counts were recorded for this clone. The gene calls are TRBV28 and TRBJ1-2; tentative D call: TRBD1 (6 bases). Trimming took off 2 bases at V and 4 bases at J, with 11 bases between the two ends. The germline CDR1 and CDR2 sequences are MDHEN and SYDVKM. This CDR3 contains 14 residues. CDR3 loop: CASSLGQSLYGYTF. The CDR3 DNA reads TGTGCCAGCAGTTTAGGACAGAGCCTCTATGGCTACACCTTC.

This chain uses TRBV2 with TRBJ2-3, with TRBD2 identical over 10 bases. V lost 2 bases, J lost 4 bases, and 6 bases stayed unmatched. This CDR3 is 16 amino acids long. The V gene's germline CDR1 is SNHLY and CDR2 FYNNEI. DNA for the CDR3: TGTGCCAGCAGTGAATCTCCTAGCGGGAGAGCAGATACGCAGTATTTT. Amino acids: CASSESPSGRADTQYF. Together with reference TRBV2 and TRBJ2-3, the CDR3 gives the full variable domain: EPEVTQTPSHQVTQMGQEVILRCVPISNHLYFYWYRQILGQKVEFLVSFYNNEISEKSEIFDDQFSVERPDGSNFTLKIRSTKLEDSAMYFCASSESPSGRADTQYFGPGTRLTVL.

The CDR3 loop is CASSPAGGLDYGYTF. The CDR3 DNA sequence: TGTGCCAGCAGTCCCGCCGGGGGACTAGACTATGGCTACACCTTC. This rearrangement joins TRBV5-8 to TRBJ1-2, with a possible D match to TRBD1 (5 bases). This CDR3 contains 15 residues. Per germline, CDR1 SGHTS and CDR2 YDEGEE. The V and J ends lost 5 bases and 3 bases respectively, with 17 bases between them.

The V gene is TRBV2, the J gene TRBJ2-1; tentatively, D is TRBD1 or TRBD2 (6 bases each). Trimming cost V 6 bases and J 5 bases, with 17 bases left between them. Germline assignment: CDR1 SNHLY and CDR2 FYNNEI. This CDR3 is built from 15 residues. CDR3 DNA sequence: TGTGCCAGCAGACAGGGAGGCCCGGGCGACAATGAGCAGTTCTTC. Its protein product is CASRQGGPGDNEQFF.

This rearrangement joins TRBV7-8 to TRBJ2-1; 7 bases fit TRBD2. With V trimmed by 4 bases and J by 2 bases, 8 bases remained unmatched. CDR3 size: 16 residues. Germline loops: CDR1 SGHVS, CDR2 FQNEAQ. This chain's CDR3 is CASSYNPAGTYNEQFF. CDR3 nucleotide sequence: TGTGCCAGCAGCTATAATCCAGCGGGAACCTACAATGAGCAGTTCTTC.

The V and J genes are TRBV9 and TRBJ2-2, with unresolved D. The CDR3 runs 17 residues. Trimming pared 0 bases from V and 0 bases from J, leaving 12 bases between. CDR1 and CDR2 (germline): SGDLS, YYNGEE. CDR3 bases: TGTGCCAGCAGCGTAGACGCCCTCCCAACGAACACCGGGGAGCTGTTTTTT. Translating it yields CASSVDALPTNTGELFF.

The gene calls are TRBV20-1 and TRBJ1-2; D is undetermined. V lost 6 bases to trimming and J lost 6 bases, with 2 bases between them. CDR3 size: 8 residues. The germline gives CDR1 DFQATT, CDR2 SNEGSKA (reference sequence). This CDR3 reads CSANGYTF. The CDR3 coding sequence is TGCAGTGCAAATGGCTACACCTTC.

The chain couples TRBV11-1 to TRBJ2-5; D gene unclear. The CDR3 has 17 amino acids. V dropped 4 bases and J dropped 4 bases, with 22 bases sitting between them. Looked up from germline, CDR1 is SGHAT and CDR2 is FQDESV (reference sequence). CDR3 DNA: TGTGCCAGCAGCTCCGGGCCAGGAGCACCTAAGGGAGAGACCCAGTACTTC. It codes for CASSSGPGAPKGETQYF.

This clone was recorded once. V is TRBV15 and J is TRBJ1-1; no reliable D call. There are 15 residues in the CDR3. V lost 0 bases and J 4 bases, leaving 12 bases between the germline ends. CDR1 is LNHNV and CDR2 is YYDKDF in the germline V gene (reference sequence). CDR3 amino acids: CATSRDWPGGTEAFF. In DNA, the CDR3 is TGTGCCACCAGCAGAGATTGGCCGGGCGGCACTGAAGCTTTCTTT.

The genes are TRBV4-3 and TRBJ2-1; D might be TRBD2 (5 bases). Trimming cost V 0 bases and J 3 bases, with 21 bases left between them. The CDR3 contains 19 residues. Germline CDR1 is LGHNA and CDR2 is YSLEER. The CDR3 spells CASSQDPGYGTEGYNEQFF. CDR3 nucleotides: TGCGCCAGCAGCCAAGATCCGGGATACGGAACAGAAGGCTACAATGAGCAGTTCTTC.